A selection of T cell receptor beta chains follows, all from one sample in a study of beta chain features in type 1 diabetes. Generated by immunoSEQ multiplex PCR, the TCRdb table keeps only in-frame clones and is missing some. The sample includes about 290,000 clones, under 8.5% of them seen just once. The specimen was central memory CD4+ T cells from blood. The receptors originated from a woman aged 18-30 years in good health. CDR3s include the opening cysteine and the closing phenylalanine or tryptophan. Each record gives: D gene, J gene, V gene, clone size, CDR3 DNA, CDR3 protein. A D gene is named only where the DNA matches it firmly. The size entry is marked missing in some rows and otherwise reads once, few, many or a size class.

>.|TRBJ2-1|TRBV4-3|.
TGCGCCAGCAGCCAATTCCTCCAGGTTTCGAACAGTGAGCAGTTCTTC
CASSQFLQVSNSEQFF
>.|TRBJ1-2|TRBV7-2|few
TGTGCCAGCAGCCCCGGGACACTAAAAAACTATGGCTACACCTTC
CASSPGTLKNYGYTF
>.|TRBJ2-5|TRBV5-4|.
TGTGCCAGCAGTCTTAACCCGCAGGGAAGGGGAGAGACCCAGTACTTC
CASSLNPQGRGETQYF
>.|TRBJ2-2|TRBV6-5|.
TGTGCCAGCAGTTACTCGACGGGGGGGGAGCTGTTTTTT
CASSYSTGGELFF
>.|TRBJ2-2|TRBV7-6|.
TGTGCCAGCAGCTTAGTCGCGGGTCCGAACACCGGGGAGCTGTTTTTT
CASSLVAGPNTGELFF
>TRBD1|TRBJ1-2|TRBV7-9|.
TGTGCCAGCAGCTTATCTGACAGGGAAAACTATGGCTACACCTTC
CASSLSDRENYGYTF
>TRBD2|TRBJ2-1|TRBV18|many
TGTGCCAGCTCACCGTCTAGCGGGGGTCTTGATGAGCAGTTCTTC
CASSPSSGGLDEQFF
>.|TRBJ2-1|TRBV30|.
TGTGCCTGGAGTGTAGGAGTTTTGCTGGGGATGGACAGCTACAATGAGCAGTTCTTC
CAWSVGVLLGMDSYNEQFF
>.|TRBJ1-4|TRBV5-6|few
TGTGCCAGCAGCCTCGGCGGGAAACTGTTTTTT
CASSLGGKLFF
>.|TRBJ1-2|TRBV14|medium-sized
TGTGCCAGCAGCCAAGCCCGGGGGCGCGTAGGTGGCTACACCTTC
CASSQARGRVGGYTF
>.|TRBJ2-5|TRBV4-3|.
TGCGCCAGCAGCCCGACTAGAAAGACCCAGTACTTC
CASSPTRKTQYF
>.|TRBJ1-5|TRBV27|few
TGTGCCAGCAGTTTGGAAGGGGATCGGCAGCCCCAGCATTTT
CASSLEGDRQPQHF
>.|TRBJ1-2|TRBV6-5|.
TGTGCCAGCAGTTACGGCCAGGGACATGGCTACACCTTC
CASSYGQGHGYTF
>.|TRBJ2-3|TRBV27|few
TGTGCCAGCAGTCGACAGGTGGTAACAGATACGCAGTATTTT
CASSRQVVTDTQYF
>.|TRBJ2-5|TRBV7-2|few
TGTGCCAGCAGCCCCGGGAGCGAGACCCAGTACTTC
CASSPGSETQYF
>.|TRBJ1-4|TRBV5-1|.
TGCGCCAGCAGCTTGGGCCTGTTCCAGGGTTCCTCGGGCGGAAAACTGTTTTTT
CASSLGLFQGSSGGKLFF
>TRBD2|TRBJ2-1|TRBV2|few
TGTGCCAGCCAGGGTGGGACTAGCCCCTACAATGAGCAGTTCTTC
CASQGGTSPYNEQFF